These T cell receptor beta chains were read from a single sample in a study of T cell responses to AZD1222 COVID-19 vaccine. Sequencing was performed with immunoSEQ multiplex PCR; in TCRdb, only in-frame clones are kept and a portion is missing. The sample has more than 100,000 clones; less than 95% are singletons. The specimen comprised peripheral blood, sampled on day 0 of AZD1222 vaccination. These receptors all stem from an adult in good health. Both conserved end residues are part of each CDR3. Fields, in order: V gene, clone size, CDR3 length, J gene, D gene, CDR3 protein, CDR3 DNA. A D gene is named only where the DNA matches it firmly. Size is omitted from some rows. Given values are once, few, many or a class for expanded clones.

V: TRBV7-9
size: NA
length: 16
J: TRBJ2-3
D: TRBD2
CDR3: CASSHGTSGPTDTQYF
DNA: TGTGCCAGCAGCCATGGGACTAGCGGACCCACAGATACGCAGTATTTT

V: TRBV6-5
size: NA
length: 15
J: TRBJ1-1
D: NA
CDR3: CATSIPRGVRTEAFF
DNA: TGTGCCACCTCGATTCCCCGGGGGGTGCGCACTGAAGCTTTCTTT

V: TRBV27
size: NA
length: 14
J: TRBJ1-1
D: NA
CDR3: CASKRIQGYTEAFF
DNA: TGTGCCAGCAAACGGATCCAGGGGTACACTGAAGCTTTCTTT

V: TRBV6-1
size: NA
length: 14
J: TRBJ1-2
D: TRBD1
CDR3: CASSEGTGAHGYTF
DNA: TGTGCCAGCAGTGAAGGTACAGGGGCGCATGGCTACACCTTC

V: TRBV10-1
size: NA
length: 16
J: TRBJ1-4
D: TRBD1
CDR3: CASSGDRGPTGEKLFF
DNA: TGCGCCAGCAGTGGGGACAGGGGGCCAACTGGTGAAAAACTGTTTTTT

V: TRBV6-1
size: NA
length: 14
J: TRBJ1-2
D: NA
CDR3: CASSESAGSYGYTF
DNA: TGTGCCAGCAGTGAAAGTGCAGGGTCTTATGGCTACACCTTC

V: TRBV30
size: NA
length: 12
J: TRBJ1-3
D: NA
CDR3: CAWSPSGNTIYF
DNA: TGTGCCTGGTCACCCTCTGGAAACACCATATATTTT

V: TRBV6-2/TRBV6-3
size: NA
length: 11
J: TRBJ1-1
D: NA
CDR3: CASSPGIMAFF
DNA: TGTGCCAGCAGTCCAGGGATTATGGCTTTCTTT

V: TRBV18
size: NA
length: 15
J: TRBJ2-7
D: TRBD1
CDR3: CASSARQGDYYEQYF
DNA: TGTGCCAGCTCAGCTCGACAGGGAGACTACTACGAGCAGTACTTC

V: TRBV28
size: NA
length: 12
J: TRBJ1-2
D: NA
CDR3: CAVRAPNYGYTF
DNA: TGTGCCGTCAGGGCTCCCAACTATGGCTACACCTTC

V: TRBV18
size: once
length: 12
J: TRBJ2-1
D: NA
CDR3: CASSPPSNEQFF
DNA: TGTGCCAGCTCACCACCTAGCAATGAGCAGTTCTTC

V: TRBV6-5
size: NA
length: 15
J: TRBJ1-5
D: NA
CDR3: CASKGQMGDDQPQHF
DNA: TGTGCCAGCAAAGGACAGATGGGGGATGATCAGCCCCAGCATTTT

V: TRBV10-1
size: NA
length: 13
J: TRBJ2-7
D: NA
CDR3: CASREGGSYEQYF
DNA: TGCGCCAGCAGGGAAGGGGGCTCCTACGAGCAGTACTTC

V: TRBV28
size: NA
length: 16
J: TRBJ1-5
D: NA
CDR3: CASSSPVTVRFQPQHF
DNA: TGTGCCAGCAGCTCCCCGGTGACAGTTAGATTTCAGCCCCAGCATTTT

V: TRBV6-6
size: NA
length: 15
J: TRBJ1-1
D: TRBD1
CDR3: CASRRMAAGGTEAFF
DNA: TGTGCCAGCAGACGAATGGCCGCAGGGGGCACTGAAGCTTTCTTT

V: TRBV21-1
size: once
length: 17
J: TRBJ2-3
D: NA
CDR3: CATVLTRVGGNTDTQYF
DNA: TGTGCCACCGTTCTGACTCGGGTCGGGGGCAACACAGATACGCAGTATTTT

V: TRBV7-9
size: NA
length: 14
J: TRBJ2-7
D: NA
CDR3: CASSPIAVAHEQYF
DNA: TGTGCCAGCAGCCCAATCGCAGTTGCCCACGAGCAGTACTTC

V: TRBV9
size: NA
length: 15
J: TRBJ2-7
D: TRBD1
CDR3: CASSRGWDRAYEQYF
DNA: TGTGCCAGCAGCCGAGGGTGGGACAGGGCCTACGAGCAGTACTTC

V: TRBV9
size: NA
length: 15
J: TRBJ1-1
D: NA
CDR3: CASSVVWEGNTEAFF
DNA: TGTGCCAGCAGCGTAGTTTGGGAGGGGAACACTGAAGCTTTCTTT

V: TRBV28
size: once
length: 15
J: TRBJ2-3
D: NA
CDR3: CASSLRGPRRDTQYF
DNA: TGTGCCAGCAGCCTGCGGGGACCTCGGAGAGATACGCAGTATTTT

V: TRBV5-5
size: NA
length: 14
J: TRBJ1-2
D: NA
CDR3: CASSSLDRDPDNTF
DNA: TGTGCCAGCAGCTCGCTAGACCGGGACCCGGACAACACCTTC

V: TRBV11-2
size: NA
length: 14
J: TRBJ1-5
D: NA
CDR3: CASSLTGSSQPQHF
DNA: TGTGCCAGCAGCTTAACCGGGAGCAGTCAGCCCCAGCATTTT

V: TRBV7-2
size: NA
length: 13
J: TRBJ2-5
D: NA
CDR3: CASSLASTAVQYF
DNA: TGTGCCAGCAGCTTAGCCTCAACGGCAGTTCAGTACTTC

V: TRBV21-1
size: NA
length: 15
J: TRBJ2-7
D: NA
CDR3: CASSKTGKGSYEQYF
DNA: TGTGCCAGCAGCAAAACTGGCAAGGGTTCCTACGAGCAGTACTTC

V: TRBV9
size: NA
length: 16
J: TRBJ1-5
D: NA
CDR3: CASSPGRANSNQPQHF
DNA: TGTGCCAGCAGCCCCGGGAGGGCGAATAGCAATCAGCCCCAGCATTTT

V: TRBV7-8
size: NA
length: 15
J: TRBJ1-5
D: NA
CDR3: CASSPAGDSNQPQHF
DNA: TGTGCCAGCAGCCCCGCGGGGGATAGCAATCAGCCCCAGCATTTT

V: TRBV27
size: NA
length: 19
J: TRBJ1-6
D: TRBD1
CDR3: CASSFRSYIQGAENSPLHF
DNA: TGTGCCAGCAGTTTTCGATCCTATATACAGGGGGCGGAGAATTCACCCCTCCACTTT

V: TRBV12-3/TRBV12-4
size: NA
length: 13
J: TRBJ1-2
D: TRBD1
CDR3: CASSPKTGYGYTF
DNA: TGTGCCAGCAGTCCAAAGACAGGGTACGGCTACACCTTC

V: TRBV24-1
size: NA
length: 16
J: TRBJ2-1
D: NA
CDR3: CATSDLAGSSYNEQFF
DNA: TGTGCCACCAGTGATTTGGCCGGCAGTTCCTACAATGAGCAGTTCTTC

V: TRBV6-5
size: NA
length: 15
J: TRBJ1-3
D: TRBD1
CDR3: CASSSGTGIGNTIYF
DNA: TGTGCCAGCAGCTCCGGGACAGGGATTGGAAACACCATATATTTT

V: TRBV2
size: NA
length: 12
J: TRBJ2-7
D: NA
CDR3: CASRTDVYEQYF
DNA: TGTGCCAGCAGGACAGACGTCTACGAGCAGTACTTC

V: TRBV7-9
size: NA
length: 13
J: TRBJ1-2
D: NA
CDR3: CASKSRDNYGYTF
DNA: TGTGCCAGCAAAAGTAGGGATAACTATGGCTACACCTTC

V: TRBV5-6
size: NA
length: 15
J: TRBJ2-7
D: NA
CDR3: CASSRWGRSTYEQYF
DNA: TGTGCCAGCAGCCGATGGGGCAGGTCCACCTACGAGCAGTACTTC

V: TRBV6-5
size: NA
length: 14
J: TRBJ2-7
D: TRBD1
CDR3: CASNRQGAFYEQYF
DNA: TGTGCCAGCAATCGACAGGGGGCATTCTACGAGCAGTACTTC

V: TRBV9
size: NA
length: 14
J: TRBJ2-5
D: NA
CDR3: CASSTRGLQETQYF
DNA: TGTGCCAGCAGCACAAGGGGACTCCAAGAGACCCAGTACTTC

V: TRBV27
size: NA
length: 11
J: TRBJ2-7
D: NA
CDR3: CASSSSYEQYF
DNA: TGTGCCAGCAGTTCATCCTACGAGCAGTACTTC

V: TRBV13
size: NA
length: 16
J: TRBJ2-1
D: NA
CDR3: CASSYRVGVSYNEQFF
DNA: TGTGCCAGCAGCTACCGCGTTGGTGTCTCCTACAATGAGCAGTTCTTC

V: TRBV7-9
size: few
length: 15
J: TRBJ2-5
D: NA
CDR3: CASSLSAGVQETQYF
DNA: TGTGCCAGCAGCTTATCAGCAGGGGTACAAGAGACCCAGTACTTC

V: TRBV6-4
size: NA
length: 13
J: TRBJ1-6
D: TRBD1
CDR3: CASSVSCRDRGGF
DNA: TGTGCCAGCAGTGTAAGTTGTAGGGACAGGGGAGGCTTT

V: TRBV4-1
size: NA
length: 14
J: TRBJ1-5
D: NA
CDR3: CASSQAPGNQPQHF
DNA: TGCGCCAGCAGCCAAGCGCCGGGCAATCAGCCCCAGCATTTT

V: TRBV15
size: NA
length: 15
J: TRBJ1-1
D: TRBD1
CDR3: CATSREAQGHTEAFF
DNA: TGTGCCACCAGCAGAGAGGCACAGGGGCACACTGAAGCTTTCTTT

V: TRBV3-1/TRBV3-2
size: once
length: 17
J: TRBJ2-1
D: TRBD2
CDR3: CASSQDGERGVNNEQFF
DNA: TGTGCCAGCAGCCAAGACGGAGAGCGGGGGGTGAACAATGAGCAGTTCTTC

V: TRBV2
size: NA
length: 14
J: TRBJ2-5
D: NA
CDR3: CASTPRGVGETQYF
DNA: TGTGCCAGCACCCCTAGGGGGGTTGGGGAGACCCAGTACTTC

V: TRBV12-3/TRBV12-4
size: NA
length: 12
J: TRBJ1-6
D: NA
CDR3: CASSTQLSPLHF
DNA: TGTGCCAGCAGTACACAACTCTCACCCCTCCACTTT

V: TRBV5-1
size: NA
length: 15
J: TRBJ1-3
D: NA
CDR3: CASSLEGVFGNTIYF
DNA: TGCGCCAGCAGCTTGGAAGGGGTGTTTGGAAACACCATATATTTT

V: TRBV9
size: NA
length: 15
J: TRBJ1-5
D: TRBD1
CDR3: CASSQGARGDQPQHF
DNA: TGTGCCAGCAGCCAGGGGGCCAGGGGGGATCAGCCCCAGCATTTT

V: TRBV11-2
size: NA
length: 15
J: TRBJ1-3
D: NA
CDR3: CASSPLQGSGNTIYF
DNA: TGTGCCAGCAGCCCGTTACAGGGCTCTGGAAACACCATATATTTT

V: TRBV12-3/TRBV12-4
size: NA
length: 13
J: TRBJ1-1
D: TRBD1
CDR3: CASSLSGGSRAFF
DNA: TGTGCCAGCAGTTTATCAGGGGGATCGCGAGCTTTCTTT